These 12 T cell receptor beta chains were sequenced from one sample in a study of OX40 agonist ivuxolimab in advanced cancers. Method: immunoSEQ multiplex PCR; TCRdb's copy keeps in-frame clones and lacks some. The sample lists around 80,000 clones, approximately 92% occurring once. Sequencing used CD4+ or CD8+ T cells sorted from blood, obtained in a trial of the OX40 agonist ivuxolimab. The receptors originated from an adult with an advanced solid tumor such as melanoma, head and neck, liver or kidney cancer.

The chain couples TRBV4-2 to TRBJ1-2; 9 bases line up with TRBD1. The CDR3 loop spans 14 amino acids. Trimming cost V 0 bases and J 14 bases; bases outside gene matches: 10. The germline V gene has CDR1 LGHNA and CDR2 YNFKEQ. CDR3 DNA: TGTGCCAGCAGCCAAGAAACAGGGGGCGCAGCTCGGACCTTC. Amino acids: CASSQETGGAARTF.

The rearrangement joins TRBV21-1 to TRBJ1-2. TRBV21-1 is a documented pseudogene. There are 15 residues in the CDR3. The CDR3 loop reads CASSPGPAPYGGYTF. The CDR3 region has the DNA TGTGCCAGCAGCCCGGGCCCGGCCCCTTATGGCGGCTACACCTTC.

J is TRBJ2-5 and V is TRBV6-5; D perhaps matches TRBD1 (5 bases). The CDR3 has 14 residues. V was trimmed by 6 bases and J by 3 bases, leaving 14 bases between them. Germline values: CDR1 MNHEY, CDR2 SVGAGI. CDR3 bases: TGTGCCAGCAGAGAGCCCTCGACAGAAGAGACCCAGTACTTC. Its translation is CASREPSTEETQYF.

The genes are TRBV9 and TRBJ2-5; 10 nucleotides line up with TRBD2. The ends lost 0 bases at V and 4 bases at J; junction bases unmatched: 6. Germline V lookup: CDR1 SGDLS, CDR2 YYNGEE. The CDR3 has 16 amino acids. CDR3 nucleotide sequence: TGTGCCAGCAGCGTAGAAGGACTAGCGGCGGGAGAGACCCAGTACTTC. Encoded protein: CASSVEGLAAGETQYF.

The gene calls are TRBV19 and TRBJ2-3, with D possibly matching TRBD1 (5 bases). CDR1 LNHDA and CDR2 SQIVND come from the germline V gene (reference sequence). With 5 bases removed from V and 4 bases from J, the gap between germline ends came to 7 bases. This CDR3 has 12 amino acids. CDR3 loop: CASSQTADTQYF. CDR3 sequence (DNA): TGTGCCAGTAGTCAGACAGCAGATACGCAGTATTTT.

The CDR3 region is CASSPGTGGEAFF. CDR3 sequence (DNA): TGTGCCAGCAGCCCCGGGACAGGGGGCGAAGCTTTCTTT. The chain combines TRBV7-3 with TRBJ1-1; 12 bases fit TRBD1. V lost 5 bases to trimming and J lost 8 bases; unmatched junction nucleotides: 3. The CDR3 is made up of 13 amino acids. The germline V gene has CDR1 SGHTA and CDR2 FQGTGA.

The chain has TRBV14 and TRBJ1-2; the D gene is possibly TRBD1 (5 bases). Trimming removed 2 bases at V and 7 bases at J, with 14 bases between. Germline CDR1 and CDR2: SGHDN and FVKESK. This CDR3 spans 14 amino acids. CDR3: CASSQFDGGGGYTF. The CDR3 region has the DNA TGTGCCAGCAGCCAATTCGATGGGGGTGGTGGCTACACCTTC.

J is TRBJ2-2 and V is TRBV19; 12 bases fit TRBD1. CDR3 size: 17 residues. Trimming removed 3 bases from V and 5 bases from J; junction bases left unmatched: 7. Germline CDR1 and CDR2: LNHDA and SQIVND (reference sequence). The CDR3 spells CASSIPGQGAITGELFF. The CDR3 region has the DNA TGTGCCAGTAGTATCCCGGGACAGGGGGCGATAACCGGGGAGCTGTTTTTT.

The chain recombines TRBV27 with TRBJ2-3, with D tentatively TRBD2 (7 bases). Germline CDR1 and CDR2: MNHEY and SMNVEV (reference sequence). The CDR3 runs 17 residues. V was shortened by 2 bases and J by 5 bases, with 20 bases between the two germline ends. The CDR3 nucleotides read TGTGCCAGCAGTTTAGTAAGAGGGGGGGCATCTTTAGATACGCAGTATTTT. Its translation is CASSLVRGGASLDTQYF.

This clone was picked up one time. The CDR3 is CASSFDIYEQYF. CDR3 in DNA: TGTGCCAGCAGCTTCGATATCTACGAGCAGTACTTC. The rearrangement joins TRBV11-3 to TRBJ2-7, with D uncertain. The CDR3 covers 12 residues. Trimming removed 3 bases at V and 3 bases at J, with 6 bases between. Germline V gives CDR1 SGHNT, CDR2 YENEEA.

The V gene is TRBV19, the J gene TRBJ2-1; TRBD1 matches 9 bases. J lost 4 bases, V lost 3 bases, and 4 bases had no gene match. Germline values: CDR1 LNHDA, CDR2 SQIVND (reference sequence). This CDR3 comprises 15 residues. DNA of the CDR3: TGTGCCAGTAGTATCGGGACAGGGTCATACAATGAGCAGTTCTTC. It translates to CASSIGTGSYNEQFF.

This clone was counted once. The genes are TRBV2 and TRBJ2-2; D is possibly TRBD1 or TRBD2 (6 bases each). Germline CDR1 and CDR2: SNHLY and FYNNEI. V was cut by 5 bases and J by 1 base, with 14 bases left in between. This CDR3 region has 16 residues. CDR3 in amino acids: CASSLTRGRNTGELFF. In DNA, the CDR3 is TGTGCCAGCAGTCTTACCCGGGGGCGGAACACCGGGGAGCTGTTTTTT.